Listed below are T cell receptor beta chains from one sample, sequenced in a study of control samples from healthy donors and cancer patients. Sequencing used immunoSEQ multiplex PCR; TCRdb keeps in-frame clones, though not all of them. The profile shows under 95,000 clones, approximately 90% of them singletons. Input material: blood. The receptors stem from a woman in her twenties or thirties in good health. CDR3s include the opening cysteine and the closing phenylalanine or tryptophan. The D gene is left open where the match is weak. Clone size, where shown, is once, few, many, or a class for clones that have expanded.

D gene,V gene,clone size,J gene,CDR3 protein,CDR3 DNA
-,TRBV12-3/TRBV12-4,-,TRBJ1-1,CASSLMNTEAFF,TGTGCCAGCAGCTTGATGAACACTGAAGCTTTCTTT
TRBD2,TRBV30,-,TRBJ2-4,CAWSARLAVAKNIQYF,TGTGCCTGGAGTGCCCGACTAGCGGTAGCCAAAAACATTCAGTACTTC
TRBD1,TRBV23-1,-,TRBJ1-2,CASSQRQGRGYTF,TGCGCCAGCAGTCAGAGACAGGGGCGTGGCTACACCTTC
TRBD2,TRBV19,-,TRBJ2-3,CASTTGLAGPDTQYF,TGTGCCAGTACCACTGGACTAGCGGGACCAGATACGCAGTATTTT
TRBD1,TRBV12-3/TRBV12-4,few,TRBJ1-1,CASSPDRGTEAFF,TGTGCCAGCAGCCCGGACAGGGGGACTGAAGCTTTCTTT
-,TRBV2,-,TRBJ1-2,CASNWGVDYGYTF,TGTGCCAGCAATTGGGGGGTAGACTATGGCTACACCTTC
-,TRBV5-1,once,TRBJ1-3,CASTDTGSGNTIYF,TGCGCCAGCACCGATACCGGGTCCGGAAACACCATATATTTT
-,TRBV6-6,once,TRBJ2-3,CASFGGQGPDTQYF,TGTGCCAGCTTCGGCGGGCAGGGCCCAGATACGCAGTATTTT
-,TRBV5-6,-,TRBJ1-5,CASSFGADQPQHF,TGTGCCAGCAGCTTCGGGGCCGATCAGCCCCAGCATTTT
-,TRBV4-1,-,TRBJ2-1,CASSQDGQATYNEQFF,TGCGCCAGCAGCCAAGATGGGCAGGCAACCTACAATGAGCAGTTCTTC
-,TRBV12-3/TRBV12-4,-,TRBJ1-1,CASSLPGGTEAFF,TGTGCCAGCAGTTTACCGGGGGGCACTGAAGCTTTCTTT
-,TRBV3-1/TRBV3-2,once,TRBJ2-3,CASRTRGADTQYF,TGTGCCAGCCGGACCAGGGGCGCAGATACGCAGTATTTT
-,TRBV27,-,TRBJ2-7,CASSLHSLQGLDSYEQYF,TGTGCCAGCAGTTTACACTCTCTTCAGGGGTTAGACTCCTACGAGCAGTACTTC
TRBD2,TRBV5-1,-,TRBJ2-3,CASSLRSGGGIDTQYF,TGCGCCAGCAGCCTCCGCAGCGGGGGAGGGATTGATACGCAGTATTTT
TRBD2,TRBV5-6,once,TRBJ2-2,CASSLPVAGVNTGELFF,TGTGCCAGCAGCTTGCCCGTAGCGGGGGTGAACACCGGGGAGCTGTTTTTT
-,TRBV11-2,-,TRBJ1-4,CASSQGSLRNEKLFF,TGTGCCAGCAGCCAGGGTTCCCTCAGGAACGAAAAACTGTTTTTT
TRBD1,TRBV6-4,-,TRBJ1-1,CASSMTGGETEAFF,TGTGCCAGCAGCATGACAGGGGGCGAGACTGAAGCTTTCTTT
-,TRBV30,-,TRBJ1-2,CAWSVLDPYGYTF,TGTGCCTGGAGTGTACTGGATCCCTATGGCTACACCTTC
TRBD1,TRBV23-1,-,TRBJ2-5,CASSNTGAGAQYF,TGCGCCAGCTCAAACACAGGGGCCGGGGCCCAGTACTTC
-,TRBV28,-,TRBJ2-1,CASSLWVRLALFF,TGTGCCAGCAGTTTATGGGTCCGGCTAGCGTTGTTCTTC
TRBD2,TRBV5-1,-,TRBJ2-1,CASSLEGLAPPNEQFF,TGCGCCAGCAGCTTGGAGGGACTAGCGCCTCCCAATGAGCAGTTCTTC
-,TRBV7-2,once,TRBJ1-5,CASTTRPLDSSNQPQHF,TGTGCCAGCACTACCAGACCCCTGGACAGTAGCAATCAGCCCCAGCATTTT
-,TRBV5-1,-,TRBJ1-1,CASSLDPSGNTEAFF,TGCGCCAGCAGCCTTGACCCCAGTGGGAACACTGAAGCTTTCTTT
-,TRBV5-1,-,TRBJ2-1,CASSLDTTVGFF,TGCGCCAGCAGCTTGGACACGACAGTAGGGTTCTTC
TRBD2,TRBV7-2,-,TRBJ2-7,CASSLGWELAGPWEQYF,TGTGCCAGCAGCTTAGGGTGGGAGCTAGCGGGACCTTGGGAGCAGTACTTC
-,TRBV27,-,TRBJ2-7,CASSFVRGDEQYF,TGTGCCAGCAGTTTTGTTAGGGGTGACGAGCAGTACTTC
-,TRBV7-3,-,TRBJ2-2,CASSLQDTGELFF,TGTGCCAGCAGCTTACAGGACACCGGGGAGCTGTTTTTT
-,TRBV5-1,-,TRBJ1-3,CASSPAVLSGNTIYF,TGCGCCAGCAGCCCAGCTGTTCTCTCTGGAAACACCATATATTTT